A single T cell receptor (beta chain) is shown here with its context. The data were obtained in a study of monozygotic twins with inflammatory bowel disease. Germline V gene sequence: CDR1 SGHAT, CDR2 FQNNGV. This CDR3 is built from 14 residues. With the 5' RACE reads reprocessed, TCRdb shows one record per CDR3 protein and no DNA. Reported are over 150,000 distinct CDR3 sequences; the ten largest clones contain 2.4%. This clonotype was sampled from a human donor with ulcerative colitis or Crohn's disease, or a healthy co-twin of an affected twin (not recorded which). This rearrangement joins TRBV11-2 to TRBJ1-1. Material for sequencing was blood. CDR3 protein: CASSRRITDAEAFF.